Following are 10 T cell receptor beta chains from one sample sequenced in a study of T-cell reconstitution after alpha-beta-depleted transplantation in children. Using unique molecular identifiers, the investigators prepared the TCRbeta library. TCRdb analysed the PCR reads with MiXCR anew, one entry per CDR3 protein. The sample records some 200,000 distinct CDR3 sequences, about 14% being singletons. Sequenced material: PBMCs from the stem cell graft donor, taken from the stem cell graft. The source is a human donor who donated a stem cell graft to a child with acute lymphoblastic leukemia.

This clonotype was counted ten times or more. The V gene is TRBV12-3 or TRBV12-4, the J gene TRBJ1-5, with D perhaps TRBD1 (5 bases). The ends were cut back, 3 bases at V and 11 bases at J, with 14 bases in the middle. The CDR3 is 13 residues long. The CDR3 DNA follows: TGTGCCAGCAGTTTTGAGTTTGAAGGGGCCCAGCATTTT. This translates into CASSFEFEGAQHF.

The chain joins TRBV6-1 to TRBJ1-1, with 10 positions matching TRBD1. CDR3 length: 13 amino acids. Germline assignment: CDR1 MNHNS and CDR2 SASEGT. The junction had 6 bases not matched to a gene; V was cut back by 10 bases and J by 4 bases. CDR3 amino acids: CATQDRGSTEAFF. CDR3 nucleotide sequence: TGTGCCACCCAGGACAGGGGGAGCACTGAAGCTTTCTTT.

The table lists this clonotype with a few counts. The gene calls are TRBV7-8 and TRBJ1-5; tentative D call: TRBD1 (5 bases). The CDR3 length is 14 residues. Germline CDR1 reads SGHVS; CDR2 reads FQNEAQ. V dropped 5 bases and J dropped 7 bases, with 15 bases sitting between them. This CDR3 reads CASSGVAGRQPQHF. CDR3 coding DNA: TGTGCCAGCAGCGGGGTAGCGGGGCGCCAGCCCCAGCATTTT.

The chain joins TRBV20-1 to TRBJ2-7, with a possible D match to TRBD2 (6 bases). CDR3 length: 16 amino acids. The V end lost 0 bases, the J end lost 6 bases, and 21 bases lay between the germline ends. CDR1 is DFQATT, CDR2 SNEGSKA, per germline (reference sequence). CDR3 sequence (DNA): TGCAGTGCTAGAGATCGACGGCTAGTGGGGCGGGGCGAGCAGTACTTC. It translates to CSARDRRLVGRGEQYF.

Concerning this clonotype itself: Its ends do not fully match the called genes, so a read error is possible. V is TRBV10-3 and J is TRBJ1-2, with 7 bases lining up with TRBD1. Per the germline V gene, CDR1 is ENHRY and CDR2 is SYGVKD. The CDR3 has 16 amino acids. For the CDR3, the DNA is TGTGCCATCAACAGACAGGGTCCCCCTACGGGCTATGGCTGCACCTTC. Translation gives CAINRQGPPTGYGCTF.

The chain employs TRBV12-3 or TRBV12-4 and TRBJ2-7; D remains unclear. V was clipped by 4 bases and J by 2 bases, with 9 bases between them. The CDR3 has 13 residues. This CDR3 reads CASSSTLAYEQYF. The CDR3 DNA sequence: TGTGCCAGCAGTTCAACCCTAGCCTACGAGCAGTACTTC.

Concerning this clonotype itself: A clone one base away is much larger, so this may be a read error. This sequence joins TRBV20-1 and TRBJ2-1; 7 bases map to TRBD2. Germline CDR1 and CDR2: DFQATT and SNEGSKA (reference sequence). V gave up 2 bases and J gave up 3 bases; unmatched junction bases: 13. CDR3 length equals 17 residues. CDR3 bases: TGCAGTGCTAGAAGCGCCGTGGGAGGGCGAAACTACAATGAGCAGTTCTTC. This translates into CSARSAVGGRNYNEQFF.

This clonotype was seen repeatedly, ten times or more. This chain's CDR3 is CASSLETVPYEQYF. The CDR3, as DNA: TGCGCCAGCAGCTTGGAGACGGTACCCTACGAGCAGTACTTC. The chain combines TRBV5-1 with TRBJ2-7; D is unclear. Trimming pared 0 bases from V and 2 bases from J, leaving 9 bases between. The CDR3 runs 14 residues. Germline V CDR1 and CDR2: SGHRS, YFSETQ. The full variable domain, in which reference TRBV5-1 and TRBJ2-7 provide the parts outside the CDR3, is KAGVTQTPRYLIKTRGQQVTLSCSPISGHRSVSWYQQTPGQGLQFLFEYFSETQRNKGNFPGRFSGRQFSNSRSEMNVSTLELGDSALYLCASSLETVPYEQYFGPGTRLTVT.

The chain joins TRBV12-3 or TRBV12-4 to TRBJ2-5, with TRBD2 matching over 8 bases. The CDR3 consists of 15 residues. V lost 2 bases to trimming and J lost 5 bases; unmatched junction nucleotides: 7. The CDR3 DNA reads as TGTGCCAGCAGTTTATCGGCGGGAGGTGGTGAGACCCAGTACTTC. This codes for CASSLSAGGGETQYF.

The rearrangement links TRBV11-2 to TRBJ2-3; no clear D gene. The germline CDR1 and CDR2 sequences are SGHAT and FQNNGV. The CDR3 extends over 17 amino acids. V lost 5 bases and J lost 0, with 18 bases in between. As DNA, the CDR3 is TGTGCCAGCAGCCCCCCTTTTGCGGAGCCAAGCACAGATACGCAGTATTTT. Translation gives CASSPPFAEPSTDTQYF.